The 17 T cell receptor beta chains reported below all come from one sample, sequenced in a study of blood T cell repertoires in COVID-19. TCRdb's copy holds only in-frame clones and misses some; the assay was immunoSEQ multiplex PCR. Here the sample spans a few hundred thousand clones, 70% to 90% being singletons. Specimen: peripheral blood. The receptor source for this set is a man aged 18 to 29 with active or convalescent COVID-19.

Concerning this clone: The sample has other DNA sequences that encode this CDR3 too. CDR3 DNA sequence: TGTGCCAGTAGTATTGGCCAGGGGGCTTACGAGCAGTACTTC. Translation: CASSIGQGAYEQYF. The chain employs TRBV19 and TRBJ2-7; 8 bases align to TRBD1. Germline CDR1 and CDR2: LNHDA and SQIVND (reference sequence). This CDR3 contains 14 residues. V gave up 3 bases and J gave up 4 bases; unmatched junction bases: 5.

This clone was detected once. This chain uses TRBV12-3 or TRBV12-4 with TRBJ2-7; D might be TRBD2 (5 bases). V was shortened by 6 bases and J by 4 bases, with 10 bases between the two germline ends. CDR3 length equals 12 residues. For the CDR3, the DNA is TGTGCCAGCAGCACGGACTCTTACGAGCAGTACTTC. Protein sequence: CASSTDSYEQYF.

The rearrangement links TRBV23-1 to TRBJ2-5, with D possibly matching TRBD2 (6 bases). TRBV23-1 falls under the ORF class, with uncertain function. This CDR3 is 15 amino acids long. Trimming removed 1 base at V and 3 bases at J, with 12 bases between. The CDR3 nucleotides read TGCGCCAGCAGTCAATGCGGGACCCGGGAAGAGACCCAGTACTTC. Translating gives CASSQCGTREETQYF.

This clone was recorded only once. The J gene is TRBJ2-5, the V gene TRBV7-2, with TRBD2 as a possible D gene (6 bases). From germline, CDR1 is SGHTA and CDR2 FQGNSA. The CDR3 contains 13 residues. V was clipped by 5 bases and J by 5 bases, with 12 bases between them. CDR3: CASSIRGVETQYF. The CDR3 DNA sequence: TGTGCCAGCAGCATACGCGGGGTGGAGACCCAGTACTTC. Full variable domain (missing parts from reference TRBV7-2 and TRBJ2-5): GAGVSQSPSNKVTEKGKDVELRCDPISGHTALYWYRQSLGQGLEFLIYFQGNSAPDKSGLPSDRFSAERTGGSVSTLTIQRTQQEDSAVYLCASSIRGVETQYFGPGTRLLVL.

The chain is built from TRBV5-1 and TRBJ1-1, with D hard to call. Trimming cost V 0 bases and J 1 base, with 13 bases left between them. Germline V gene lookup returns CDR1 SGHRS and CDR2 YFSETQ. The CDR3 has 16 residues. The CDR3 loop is CASSLAPPGGNTEAFF. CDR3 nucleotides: TGCGCCAGCAGCTTGGCCCCACCCGGAGGGAACACTGAAGCTTTCTTT.

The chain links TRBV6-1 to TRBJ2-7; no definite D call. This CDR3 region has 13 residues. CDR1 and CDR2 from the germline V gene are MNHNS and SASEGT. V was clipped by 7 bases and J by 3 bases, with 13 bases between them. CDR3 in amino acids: CASTVTTGYEQYF. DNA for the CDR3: TGTGCCAGCACCGTTACTACCGGCTACGAGCAGTACTTC.

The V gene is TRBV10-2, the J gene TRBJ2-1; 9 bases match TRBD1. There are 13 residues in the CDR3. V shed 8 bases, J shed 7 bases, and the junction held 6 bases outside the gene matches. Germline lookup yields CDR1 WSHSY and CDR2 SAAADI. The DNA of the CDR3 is TGCGCCAGCTCCTTGACAGGGGGGAATGAGCAGTTCTTC. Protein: CASSLTGGNEQFF.

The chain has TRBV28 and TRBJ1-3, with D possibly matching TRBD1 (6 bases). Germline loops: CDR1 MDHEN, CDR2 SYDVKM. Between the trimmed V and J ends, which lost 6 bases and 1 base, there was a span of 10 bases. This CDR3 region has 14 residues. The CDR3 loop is CASSHDRSGNTIYF. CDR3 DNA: TGTGCCAGCAGCCACGACAGGTCTGGAAACACCATATATTTT.

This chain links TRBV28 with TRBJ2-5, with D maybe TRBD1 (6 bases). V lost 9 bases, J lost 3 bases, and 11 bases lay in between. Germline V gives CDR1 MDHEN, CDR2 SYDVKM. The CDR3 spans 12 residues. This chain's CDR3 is CASYQGKETQYF. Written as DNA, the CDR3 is TGTGCCAGTTACCAGGGGAAAGAGACCCAGTACTTC.

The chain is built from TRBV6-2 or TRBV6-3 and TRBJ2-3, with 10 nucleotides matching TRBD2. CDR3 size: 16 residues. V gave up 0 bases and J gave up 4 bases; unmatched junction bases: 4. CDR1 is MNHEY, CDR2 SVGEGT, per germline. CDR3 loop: CASSYSKRGGSDTQYF. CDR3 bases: TGTGCCAGCAGTTACTCGAAGCGGGGGGGCTCAGATACGCAGTATTTT.

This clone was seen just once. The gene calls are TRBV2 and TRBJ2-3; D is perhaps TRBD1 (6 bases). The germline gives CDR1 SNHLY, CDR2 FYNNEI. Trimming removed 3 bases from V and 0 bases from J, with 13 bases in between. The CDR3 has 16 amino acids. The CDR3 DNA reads TGTGCCAGCAGTGAGGTTTCGCAGGGGAGCACAGATACGCAGTATTTT. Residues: CASSEVSQGSTDTQYF. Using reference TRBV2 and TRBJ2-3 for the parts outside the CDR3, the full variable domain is EPEVTQTPSHQVTQMGQEVILRCVPISNHLYFYWYRQILGQKVEFLVSFYNNEISEKSEIFDDQFSVERPDGSNFTLKIRSTKLEDSAMYFCASSEVSQGSTDTQYFGPGTRLTVL.

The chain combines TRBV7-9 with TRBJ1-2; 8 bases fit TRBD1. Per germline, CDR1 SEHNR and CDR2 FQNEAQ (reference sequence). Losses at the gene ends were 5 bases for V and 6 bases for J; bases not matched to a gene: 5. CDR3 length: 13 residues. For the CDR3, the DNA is TGTGCCAGCAGCCGAGGACAGGGAGATGGCTACACCTTC. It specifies CASSRGQGDGYTF. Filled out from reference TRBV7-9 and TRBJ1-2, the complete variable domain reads DTGVSQNPRHKITKRGQNVTFRCDPISEHNRLYWYRQTLGQGPEFLTYFQNEAQLEKSRLLSDRFSAERPKGSFSTLEIQRTEQGDSAMYLCASSRGQGDGYTFGSGTRLTVV.

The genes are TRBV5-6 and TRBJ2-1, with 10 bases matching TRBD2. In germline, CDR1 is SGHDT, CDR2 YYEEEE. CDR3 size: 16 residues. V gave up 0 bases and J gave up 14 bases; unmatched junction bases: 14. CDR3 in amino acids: CASSLGVSGTSDAKFF. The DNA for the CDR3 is TGTGCCAGCAGCTTGGGAGTTTCCGGGACTAGCGATGCGAAGTTCTTC.

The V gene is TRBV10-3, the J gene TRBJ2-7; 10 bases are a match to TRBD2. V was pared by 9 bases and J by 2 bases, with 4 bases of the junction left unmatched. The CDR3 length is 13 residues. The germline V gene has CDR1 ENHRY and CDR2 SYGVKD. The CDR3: CAILAGRTYEQYF. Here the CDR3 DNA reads TGTGCCATACTAGCGGGGAGAACCTACGAGCAGTACTTC.

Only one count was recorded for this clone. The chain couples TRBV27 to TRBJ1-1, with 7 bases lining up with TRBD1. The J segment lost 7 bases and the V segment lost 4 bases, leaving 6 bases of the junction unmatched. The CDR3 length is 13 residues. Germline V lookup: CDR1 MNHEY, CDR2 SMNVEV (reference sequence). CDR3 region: CASSSRRDSEAFF. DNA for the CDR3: TGTGCCAGCAGTTCTCGCCGGGACAGTGAAGCTTTCTTT.

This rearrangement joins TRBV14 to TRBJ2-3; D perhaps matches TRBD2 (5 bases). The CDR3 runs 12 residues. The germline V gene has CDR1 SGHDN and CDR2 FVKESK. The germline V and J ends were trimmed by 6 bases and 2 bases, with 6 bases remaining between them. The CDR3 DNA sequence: TGTGCCAGCAGAGACTACACAGATACGCAGTATTTT. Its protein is CASRDYTDTQYF.

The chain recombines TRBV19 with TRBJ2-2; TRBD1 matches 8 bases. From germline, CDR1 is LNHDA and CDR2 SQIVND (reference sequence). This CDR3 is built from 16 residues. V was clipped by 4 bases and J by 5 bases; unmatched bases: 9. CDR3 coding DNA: TGTGCCAGTAGTAAAAAGGGGACAGGCATGACCGGGGAGCTGTTTTTT. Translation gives CASSKKGTGMTGELFF.